This TCR beta chain was found in a study of CD8+ T cells in alopecia areata. As part of sample collection, lesional scalp punch biopsies and peripheral blood were taken from alopecia areata patients. Both CD4+ and CD8+ T cells were separated by sorting PBMCs. Sequencing used cDNA as its template, made by extracting RNA and reverse transcribing it. Sequencing was performed with immunoSEQ multiplex PCR; in TCRdb, only in-frame clones are kept and a portion is missing. The sample holds about 120,000 clones, more than 40% seen once. Germline loops: CDR1 MNHEY, CDR2 SVGAGI. This CDR3 comprises 12 residues. The germline V and J ends were trimmed by 0 bases and 15 bases, with 12 bases remaining between them.

The origin of this receptor is a human donor with alopecia areata. Material: CD8+ T cells sorted from blood, obtained at week 0. The chain carries TRBV6-5 and TRBJ2-1; possibly TRBD2 for D (7 bases). The CDR3 spells CASSYSGGALFF. CDR3 bases: TGTGCCAGCAGTTACTCGGGGGGGGCCCTGTTCTTC.